This TCR beta chain was obtained from a study of blood T cell repertoires in COVID-19 (TCRdb year 2020). General notes on the study: Samples from collaborators originated in the United States, Italy and Spain and spanned both the acute and convalescent phases of COVID-19. The material from the prospective study consisted of cDNA or gDNA derived from T cells, B-cell-depleted T cells, or PBMCs. Deeply sampled blood TCRbeta repertoires from subjects exposed to, actively infected with, or recovered from COVID-19 were included in the dataset. The repertoires were made available in a free public database intended to serve as a resource for research on the immune response to SARS-CoV-2. The samples were drawn from the first 160 participants of the ongoing ImmuneRACE study and from 1,254 subjects provided by 6 global collaborators. The sample metadata nearly always contained a de-identified subject ID, COVID-19 status, age in years and sex. Where available, HLA class I and class II types were obtained from metadata supplied by the sample provider rather than from assay-based typing. The paper's findings and limits, for the study overall: How much clinical and demographic metadata was included differed by source and by participant, and the metadata was provided uncurated.

V and J lose 2 bases and 6 bases, and a span of 13 bases separates them. From the cysteine through the phenylalanine, the CDR3 covers 14 amino acids. Of all the DNA, just the CDR3 is kept, 42 bases in frame from base 1. CDR1 is given as LNHNV and CDR2 as YYDKDF, both from the germline V gene (reference sequence). Turning to this clone: The clone's antigen remains unknown. Within one base of it there is no much larger clone, and no base qualities were kept.

TCRbeta CDR3 regions were amplified from genomic DNA by means of the immunoSEQ Assay, a bias-controlled multiplex PCR. Processing in the source paper ran as follows. The number of nucleated cells in each sample was estimated from the amplification of reference gene primers within the assay. To quantify the absolute abundance of each unique TCRbeta CDR3 rearrangement, sequence reads were collapsed and filtered. Productive Simpson clonality was computed per sample as the square root of Simpson's diversity index over productive rearrangements. The table comes from immuneACCESS by way of TCRdb, which keeps in-frame sequences with V and J called. Part of the clones is missing from these tables; in studies checked, under half for an unresolved V gene and the rest for unknown reasons. V and J calls and clone size are copied from that table; D and trimming were computed from the DNA. The sample table lists roughly 180,000 clones, 88% of them with a count of one. Roughly 4.2% of the sample is taken by the ten largest.

Whole blood was collected in K2EDTA tubes by collaborating institutions according to the institutions' own protocols. Collaborator samples were shipped for TCRbeta analysis as frozen whole blood, isolated PBMCs, or DNA extracted from either sample type. The sequence links TRBV15 to TRBJ2-5; the best D guess is TRBD2, with 5 bases matching. This clonotype originated in a woman aged 25 to 39 with acute or convalescent COVID-19. The sample consisted of peripheral blood. The nucleotide sequence reads as follows: TGTGCCACCAGCAGAAGAGAGGGCCTAAAGACCCAGTACTTC. It is translated as CATSRREGLKTQYF.